One and the same sample provided the 8 T cell receptor beta chains below, sequenced in a study of cytomegalovirus exposure and HLA in healthy donors. 60 Vbeta and 13 Jbeta primers were used in PCR. TCRdb's copy holds only in-frame clones and misses some; the assay was immunoSEQ multiplex PCR. This sample lists fewer than 110,000 clones; its ten largest clones have less than 4.5%. The sequenced sample was PBMCs. These receptors all come from a man aged 35 to 55 in good health and CMV-seronegative.

The CDR3 reads CASSHTGSNQPQHF. The CDR3 DNA reads as TGCGCCAGCAGCCATACAGGTAGCAATCAGCCCCAGCATTTT. The V call is TRBV4-1, the J call TRBJ1-5; TRBD1 might be the D (5 bases). The V end was cut by 3 bases, the J end by 0 bases, with 6 bases between. The germline CDR1 and CDR2 sequences are MGHRA and YSYEKL. This CDR3 has 14 amino acids.

The genes are TRBV2 and TRBJ2-1; 8 bases align to TRBD2. This CDR3 has 15 residues. Looked up from germline, CDR1 is SNHLY and CDR2 is FYNNEI. The J segment lost 0 bases and the V segment lost 6 bases, leaving 4 bases of the junction unmatched. CDR3 region: CASRKGLASYNEQFF. The CDR3 DNA reads TGTGCCAGCAGGAAAGGACTAGCCTCCTACAATGAGCAGTTCTTC.

V gene TRBV5-4 combines with J gene TRBJ1-2, with 7 positions matching TRBD1. Germline V gene data show CDR1 as SGHNT and CDR2 as YYREEE (reference sequence). V shed 3 bases and J 8 bases; nucleotides not matched to a gene: 10. This CDR3 spans 14 amino acids. CDR3 in amino acids: CASSYNRGLRGYTF. The CDR3 nucleotides are TGTGCCAGCAGCTACAACAGGGGCCTGAGGGGCTACACCTTC.

V gene TRBV7-9 combines with J gene TRBJ2-7, with 10 bases fitting TRBD1. The CDR3 sequence is 17 residues long. The germline CDR1 and CDR2 sequences are SEHNR and FQNEAQ (reference sequence). The J segment lost 2 bases and the V segment lost 6 bases, leaving 13 bases of the junction unmatched. CDR3 sequence (DNA): TGTGCCAGCAGGTCCCCGAGACAGGGGGCCGACCCCTACGAGCAGTACTTC. Translation gives CASRSPRQGADPYEQYF. The whole variable domain, remainder taken from reference TRBV7-9 and TRBJ2-7, is DTGVSQNPRHKITKRGQNVTFRCDPISEHNRLYWYRQTLGQGPEFLTYFQNEAQLEKSRLLSDRFSAERPKGSFSTLEIQRTEQGDSAMYLCASRSPRQGADPYEQYFGPGTRLTVT.

The chain employs TRBV5-4 and TRBJ2-1, with a possible D match to TRBD2 (5 bases). CDR3 size: 15 residues. V lost 4 bases to trimming and J lost 1 base, with 12 bases between them. CDR1 and CDR2 from the germline V gene are SGHNT and YYREEE (reference sequence). The CDR3 DNA reads TGTGCCAGCAGCCTCCTAGCAGAGTCCTACAATGAGCAGTTCTTC. Translated: CASSLLAESYNEQFF.

The chain joins TRBV28 to TRBJ2-7, with TRBD1 matching over 7 bases. The CDR3 has 14 residues. Germline CDR1 reads MDHEN; CDR2 reads SYDVKM. The junction had 9 bases not matched to a gene; V was cut back by 10 bases and J by 0 bases. CDR3 DNA sequence: TGTGCCACCTCAACCGGGGACAGCTCCTACGAGCAGTACTTC. As protein: CATSTGDSSYEQYF.

The genes are TRBV4-1 and TRBJ1-2; unclear D gene. This CDR3 contains 14 residues. Trimming removed 1 base at V and 4 bases at J, with 10 bases between. Germline V gene lookup returns CDR1 MGHRA and CDR2 YSYEKL. The CDR3 DNA sequence: TGCGCCAGCAGCCAAGGAGAGGGTTTCTATGGCTACACCTTC. Protein product: CASSQGEGFYGYTF.

The chain carries TRBV6-5 and TRBJ2-7, with 7 bases fitting TRBD2. CDR3 length equals 14 residues. The J segment lost 4 bases and the V segment lost 7 bases, leaving 10 bases of the junction unmatched. CDR1 is MNHEY and CDR2 is SVGAGI in the germline V gene. CDR3 amino acids: CASTPAGPFYEQYF. In DNA, the CDR3 is TGTGCCAGCACACCAGCGGGACCTTTTTACGAGCAGTACTTC.